Below, 30 T cell receptor beta chains from the same sample are listed, as sequenced in a study of T cell repertoires in cytomegalovirus infection. MiXCR, applied by TCRdb to the reads, yields one record per CDR3 protein. This sample carries some 300,000 distinct CDR3 sequences, roughly a tenth of them seen once, and the ten largest clones take less than 3%. Sequencing was done on a sample of PBMCs. The receptors were sampled from a human donor in good health (CMV status not recorded). Some clones in this sample may be carry-over from other donors' samples.

This clonotype was counted at least ten times. V is TRBV5-6 and J is TRBJ2-1, with 8 bases that match TRBD2. The CDR3 has 15 amino acids. V shed 2 bases and J 7 bases; nucleotides not matched to a gene: 8. Germline lookup yields CDR1 SGHDT and CDR2 YYEEEE. The CDR3 DNA sequence: TGTGCCAGCAGCTTCGGGGGGGCCATCATGAATGAGCAGTTCTTC. It specifies CASSFGGAIMNEQFF.

This clonotype was seen repeatedly, ten times or more. The V call is TRBV7-3, the J call TRBJ2-2, with 15 bases lining up with TRBD2. V dropped 5 bases and J dropped 1; count of bases not matched to a gene: 2. The CDR3 runs 17 residues. Per the germline V gene, CDR1 is SGHTA and CDR2 is FQGTGA. CDR3: CASSTGLAGGNTGELFF. The CDR3 DNA follows: TGTGCCAGCAGCACGGGACTAGCGGGGGGGAACACCGGGGAGCTGTTTTTT.

This clonotype was observed at least ten times. The chain recombines TRBV6-6 with TRBJ2-2, with D unclear. Deletions cut 6 bases from V and 2 bases from J, with 13 bases between. The CDR3 runs 15 residues. Germline lookup yields CDR1 MNHNY and CDR2 SVGAGI (reference sequence). The CDR3 protein is CASRTPQTNTGELFF. CDR3 sequence (DNA): TGTGCCAGCAGGACCCCCCAGACTAACACCGGGGAGCTGTTTTTT.

This clonotype was seen ten or more times. The chain links TRBV29-1 to TRBJ2-7, with D perhaps TRBD1 (6 bases). Germline V gene data show CDR1 as SQVTM and CDR2 as ANQGSEA. CDR3 length equals 12 residues. Trimming left V 4 bases short and J 2 bases short, with 9 bases between. CDR3 amino acids: CSVADSPYEQYV. In DNA, the CDR3 is TGCAGCGTTGCGGACAGCCCCTACGAGCAGTACGTC.

This clonotype turned up a few times. An end of the junction does not agree with germline; a read error may underlie this. The chain joins TRBV7-7 to TRBJ1-1, with a tentative D call TRBD1 (6 bases). Germline V lookup: CDR1 SSHAT, CDR2 FNYEAQ (reference sequence). The CDR3 covers 13 residues. For the CDR3, the DNA is TGTGCTAGCAGCTTAAACAGGGTCACTGAAGCTTTCTTT. Protein product: CASSLNRVTEAFF.

Many counts were recorded for this clonotype. The gene calls are TRBV12-3 or TRBV12-4 and TRBJ1-1; possibly TRBD1 for D (6 bases). The CDR3 covers 13 residues. V gave up 7 bases and J gave up 4 bases, with 13 bases separating them. As DNA, the CDR3 is TGTGCCAGCATTCCGGGAGGGGGCACTGAAGCTTTCTTT. Its protein is CASIPGGGTEAFF.

This clonotype was detected only a few times. The chain joins TRBV3-1 to TRBJ2-2; D not certain. Germline CDR1 reads LGHDT; CDR2 reads YNNKEL (reference sequence). The CDR3 sequence is 14 residues long. V shed 7 bases and J shed 2 bases, with 11 bases lying between them. CDR3: CASKIAYNTGELFF. The DNA for the CDR3 is TGTGCCAGCAAGATAGCCTACAACACCGGGGAGCTGTTTTTT. Drawing the rest from reference TRBV3-1 and TRBJ2-2, the complete variable domain is DTAVSQTPKYLVTQMGNDKSIKCEQNLGHDTMYWYKQDSKKFLKIMFSYNNKELIINETVPNRFSPKSPDKAHLNLHINSLELGDSAVYFCASKIAYNTGELFFGEGSRLTVL.

This clonotype was detected many times. The germline gene is not matched at one end of the junction; a read error may be the cause. The chain has TRBV27 and TRBJ1-2; 10 nucleotides align to TRBD1. Per germline, CDR1 MNHEY and CDR2 SMNVEV (reference sequence). This CDR3 is 16 amino acids long. The CDR3 nucleotides read TGTGCCAGCAGGTTATCCTCCGGGACAGGGGCCTATGGCTACACCTTC. This translates into CASRLSSGTGAYGYTF.

This clonotype was recorded a few times. This chain uses TRBV4-3 with TRBJ2-4; a possible D gene is TRBD2 (6 bases). With 1 base removed from V and 6 bases from J, the gap between germline ends came to 16 bases. The germline CDR1 and CDR2 sequences are LGHNA and YSLEER. The CDR3 loop spans 16 amino acids. For the CDR3, the DNA is TGCGCCAGCAGCCAAGGGTGGATAGGGGAGGTAAACATTCAGTACTTC. It specifies CASSQGWIGEVNIQYF.

V and J are TRBV4-2 and TRBJ2-1; D gene unclear. The germline gives CDR1 LGHNA, CDR2 YNFKEQ. This CDR3 contains 15 residues. Trimming shortened V by 1 base and J by 8 bases, and 15 bases separated the two germline ends. The CDR3 nucleotides are TGTGCCAGCAGCCAAGCTCTCTCCTCCCCTCATGAGCAGTTCTTC. Its protein is CASSQALSSPHEQFF.

This clonotype has ten or more counts. V usage is TRBV20-1 and J usage is TRBJ1-5; a weak D match, TRBD1 (6 bases). The V and J ends lost 3 bases and 6 bases respectively, with 9 bases between them. The CDR3 totals 12 residues. The germline V gene encodes CDR1 DFQATT and CDR2 SNEGSKA (reference sequence). The CDR3 protein is CSAREGGQPQHF. In DNA, the CDR3 is TGCAGTGCTAGGGAGGGGGGTCAGCCCCAGCATTTT.

This clonotype was seen many times. The V call is TRBV6-1, the J call TRBJ2-1; D remains unclear. Germline values: CDR1 MNHNS, CDR2 SASEGT. Trimming left V 6 bases short and J 0 bases short, with 12 bases between. The CDR3 runs to 15 residues. As DNA, the CDR3 is TGTGCCAGCAGCGATACAGAGAACTCCTACAATGAGCAGTTCTTC. Translated, it gives CASSDTENSYNEQFF.

This clonotype was found many times. The genes are TRBV2 and TRBJ1-1; D perhaps matches TRBD1 (5 bases). V lost 7 bases, J lost 5 bases, and 17 bases lay in between. The germline gives CDR1 SNHLY, CDR2 FYNNEI. The CDR3 is 14 residues long. Here the CDR3 reads CASILIAGKTEAFF. The CDR3 coding sequence is TGTGCCAGCATACTAATAGCAGGGAAAACTGAAGCTTTCTTT.

Ten or more counts support this clonotype. The chain recombines TRBV28 with TRBJ1-4, with D perhaps matching TRBD1 (6 bases). V gave up 2 bases and J gave up 0 bases, with 10 bases separating them. Germline V CDR1 and CDR2: MDHEN, SYDVKM. The CDR3 is 16 amino acids. This CDR3 is CASSLGRTATNEKLFF. DNA of the CDR3: TGTGCCAGCAGTTTAGGCCGGACAGCAACTAATGAAAAACTGTTTTTT.

This clonotype was observed many times. This sequence joins TRBV20-1 and TRBJ1-1; D possibly corresponds to TRBD1 (6 bases). The CDR3 is made up of 11 amino acids. Trimming pared 1 base from V and 11 bases from J, leaving 11 bases between. CDR1 is DFQATT, CDR2 SNEGSKA, per germline (reference sequence). The CDR3: CSARVRTEAFF. DNA for the CDR3: TGCAGTGCTAGAGTCCGGACAGAGGCTTTCTTT.

This clonotype was recorded at least ten times. The chain couples TRBV9 to TRBJ2-2, with 14 bases lining up with TRBD2. CDR1 SGDLS and CDR2 YYNGEE come from the germline V gene. Unmatched junction bases numbered 6, after V lost 3 bases and J lost 5 bases. The CDR3 loop spans 17 amino acids. CDR3 bases: TGTGCCAGCAGCGGACGACTAGCGGGGGGGAAAACCGGGGAGCTGTTTTTT. It encodes CASSGRLAGGKTGELFF.

At least ten counts were recorded for this clonotype. The DNA for the CDR3 is TGTGCCAGCAGCTCACCGGGACAGGGGGCGTATAATGAGCAGTTCTTC. It encodes CASSSPGQGAYNEQFF. The chain links TRBV11-1 to TRBJ2-1; TRBD1 agrees at 12 bases. Germline trimming cut 4 bases from V and 7 bases from J; bases unmatched to any gene: 8. This CDR3 has 16 amino acids. In germline, CDR1 is SGHAT, CDR2 FQDESV (reference sequence).

This clonotype was detected only a few times. The chain recombines TRBV25-1 with TRBJ1-1; D is possibly TRBD1 (5 bases). V gave up 5 bases and J gave up 0 bases, with 10 bases separating them. CDR1 MGHDK and CDR2 SYGVNS come from the germline V gene. CDR3 size: 14 residues. The CDR3, as DNA: TGTGCCAGCAGTCCAGGGTGGATGAACACTGAAGCTTTCTTT. It specifies CASSPGWMNTEAFF. Drawing the rest from reference TRBV25-1 and TRBJ1-1, the complete variable domain is EADIYQTPRYLVIGTGKKITLECSQTMGHDKMYWYQQDPGMELHLIHYSYGVNSTEKGDLSSESTVSRIRTEHFPLTLESARPSHTSQYLCASSPGWMNTEAFFGQGTRLTVV.

This clonotype has a handful of counts. This chain uses TRBV20-1 with TRBJ2-1; TRBD1 agrees at 11 bases. Unmatched junction bases numbered 11, after V lost 6 bases and J lost 7 bases. CDR3 length equals 15 residues. Germline assignment: CDR1 DFQATT and CDR2 SNEGSKA (reference sequence). The CDR3 spells CSAGRGTGGRNEQFF. CDR3 nucleotide sequence: TGCAGTGCCGGACGCGGGACAGGGGGACGGAATGAGCAGTTCTTC.

The sample holds one count of this clonotype. Just one base apart from a much larger clone, this may be a read error. This chain links TRBV28 with TRBJ1-2; maybe TRBD1 (6 bases). The germline V gene encodes CDR1 MDHEN and CDR2 SYDVKM. The CDR3 is 13 amino acids. The CDR3 region is CASRSGGSGGYNF. The CDR3 DNA reads as TGTGCCAGCAGATCCGGGGGTTCGGGGGGCTACAACTTC.

The chain recombines TRBV6-6 with TRBJ1-2; tentatively, D is TRBD1 (6 bases). Germline V CDR1 and CDR2: MNHNY, SVGAGI (reference sequence). V was pared by 5 bases and J by 5 bases, with 15 bases between. The CDR3 loop spans 14 amino acids. Written as DNA, the CDR3 is TGTGCCAGCAGTCCGGACCGCCAGGGGTATGGCTACACCTTC. It yields the protein CASSPDRQGYGYTF.

This clonotype showed up many times. Here the CDR3 DNA reads TGTGCCAGCAGCTCGGTTCTCTCTCAGGAGCAGTTCTTC. Encoded protein: CASSSVLSQEQFF. This sequence joins TRBV7-2 and TRBJ2-1; D gene uncertain. Germline loops: CDR1 SGHTA, CDR2 FQGNSA. V lost 4 bases to trimming and J lost 10 bases, with 14 bases between them. The CDR3 sequence is 13 residues long.

This chain joins TRBV28 and TRBJ2-7; D is possibly TRBD1 or TRBD2 (5 bases each). The CDR3 runs to 14 residues. The V end was cut by 8 bases, the J end by 3 bases, with 17 bases between. The germline V gene encodes CDR1 MDHEN and CDR2 SYDVKM. The CDR3 sequence: CASGRGVQYYEQYV. CDR3 coding DNA: TGTGCCAGCGGAAGGGGAGTTCAGTACTACGAGCAGTACGTC.

This clonotype was counted at least ten times. The V gene is TRBV7-2, the J gene TRBJ2-1; 9 nucleotides line up with TRBD2. V lost 5 bases, J lost 2 bases, and 7 bases stayed unmatched. This CDR3 is 16 amino acids long. The V gene's germline CDR1 is SGHTA and CDR2 FQGNSA. Written as DNA, the CDR3 is TGTGCCAGCAGCCCCGGGCGGGGGGGCCCCTACAATGAGCAGTTCTTC. Its protein is CASSPGRGGPYNEQFF.

The chain is built from TRBV20-1 and TRBJ2-5, with a tentative D call TRBD2 (6 bases). The V and J ends lost 3 bases and 6 bases respectively, with 17 bases between them. The germline gives CDR1 DFQATT, CDR2 SNEGSKA (reference sequence). This CDR3 region has 14 residues. The CDR3 DNA reads TGCAGTGCTAGTGGACCAGCGGGCGGAAAGACCCAGTACTTC. It specifies CSASGPAGGKTQYF.

This clonotype was detected ten times or more. V is TRBV7-9 and J is TRBJ2-1, with D perhaps matching TRBD1 (5 bases). Trimming removed 1 base at V and 1 base at J, with 8 bases between. Germline lookup yields CDR1 SEHNR and CDR2 FQNEAQ (reference sequence). CDR3 length: 15 amino acids. In DNA form, the CDR3 reads TGTGCCAGCAGCTTAGAGGGGCTTTCCTACAATGAGCAGTTCTTC. Residues: CASSLEGLSYNEQFF.

The chain uses TRBV25-1 and TRBJ2-5; D is possibly TRBD1 (6 bases). CDR3 length: 13 residues. V shed 4 bases and J shed 5 bases, with 11 bases lying between them. CDR1 is MGHDK, CDR2 SYGVNS, per germline. The CDR3 region has the DNA TGTGCCAGCAGTGCTAACAGGGACGAGACCCAGTACTTC. Translated, it gives CASSANRDETQYF.

At least ten counts were recorded for this clonotype. CDR3 amino acids: CASSLGSYSNQPQHF. The CDR3 DNA reads as TGTGCCAGCAGCTTAGGAAGTTATAGCAATCAGCCCCAGCATTTT. The chain recombines TRBV7-2 with TRBJ1-5, with D hard to call. Germline V gene sequence: CDR1 SGHTA, CDR2 FQGNSA. The V and J ends lost 1 base and 0 bases respectively, with 7 bases between them. CDR3 length: 15 residues.

Of note for this clonotype: One junction end disagrees with the germline gene, perhaps due to a read error. V gene TRBV5-4 combines with J gene TRBJ2-1; 9 nucleotides agree with TRBD2. CDR1 and CDR2 from the germline V gene are SGHNT and YYREEE (reference sequence). The CDR3 loop spans 16 amino acids. This CDR3 reads CASSLAGGSSYNERFF. The DNA of the CDR3 is TGTGCCAGCAGCTTAGCGGGGGGAAGCTCCTACAATGAGCGGTTCTTC.

This chain links TRBV29-1 with TRBJ2-1; 8 nucleotides line up with TRBD2. Germline CDR1 reads SQVTM; CDR2 reads ANQGSEA. The CDR3 length is 14 residues. V shed 4 bases and J 6 bases; nucleotides not matched to a gene: 8. CDR3: CSVARLAILNEQFF. The CDR3, as DNA: TGCAGCGTTGCGAGACTAGCGATTCTCAATGAGCAGTTCTTC.